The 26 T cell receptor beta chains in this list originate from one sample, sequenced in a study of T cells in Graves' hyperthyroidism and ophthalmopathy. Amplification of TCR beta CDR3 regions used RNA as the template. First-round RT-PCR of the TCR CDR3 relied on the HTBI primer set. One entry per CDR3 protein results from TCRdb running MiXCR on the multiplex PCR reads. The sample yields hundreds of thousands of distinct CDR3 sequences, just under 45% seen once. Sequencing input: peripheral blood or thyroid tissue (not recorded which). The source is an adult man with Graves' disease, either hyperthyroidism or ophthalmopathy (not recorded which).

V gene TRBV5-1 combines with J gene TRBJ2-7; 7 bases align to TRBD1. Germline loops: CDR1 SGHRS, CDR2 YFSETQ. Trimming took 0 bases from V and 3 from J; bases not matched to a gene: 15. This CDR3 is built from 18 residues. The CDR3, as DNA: TGCGCCAGCAGCTTGGACCCATCGACAGGGCTGGGAATCTACGAGCAGTACTTC. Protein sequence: CASSLDPSTGLGIYEQYF.

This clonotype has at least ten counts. CDR3 DNA sequence: TGTGCCAGTAGTATTACGGGGCAAGAGACCCAGTACTTC. Encoded protein: CASSITGQETQYF. The V gene is TRBV19, the J gene TRBJ2-5; a possible D gene is TRBD2 (5 bases). From germline, CDR1 is LNHDA and CDR2 SQIVND (reference sequence). Trimming cost V 3 bases and J 2 bases, with 7 bases left between them. The length of the CDR3 is 13 residues.

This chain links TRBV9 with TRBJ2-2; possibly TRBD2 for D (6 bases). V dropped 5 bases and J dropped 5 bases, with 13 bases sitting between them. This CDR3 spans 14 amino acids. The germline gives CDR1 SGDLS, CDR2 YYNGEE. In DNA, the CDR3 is TGTGCCAGCAGACCTCTGGAGGGGACCGGGGAGCTGTTTTTT. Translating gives CASRPLEGTGELFF.

CDR3 sequence reads: CASSINWGSYEQYF. The CDR3 DNA is TGTGCCAGTAGTATAAATTGGGGATCCTACGAGCAGTACTTC. The gene calls are TRBV19 and TRBJ2-7, with no clear D. The CDR3 is made up of 14 amino acids. Trimming took off 2 bases at V and 1 base at J, with 9 bases between the two ends. CDR1 and CDR2 from the germline V gene are LNHDA and SQIVND (reference sequence).

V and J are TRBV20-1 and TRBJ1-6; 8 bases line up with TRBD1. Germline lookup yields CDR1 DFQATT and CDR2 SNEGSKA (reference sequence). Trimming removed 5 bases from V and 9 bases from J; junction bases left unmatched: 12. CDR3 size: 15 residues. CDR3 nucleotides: TGCAGTGCTTCCAGACTTGACAGGGGTGCTTCACCCCTCCACTTT. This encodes CSASRLDRGASPLHF.

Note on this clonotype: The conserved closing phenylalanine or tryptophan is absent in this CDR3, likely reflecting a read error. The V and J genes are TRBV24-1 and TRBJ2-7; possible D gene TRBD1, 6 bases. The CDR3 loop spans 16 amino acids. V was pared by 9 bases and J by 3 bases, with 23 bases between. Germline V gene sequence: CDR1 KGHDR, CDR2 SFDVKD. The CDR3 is CATDSTGPDRIYEQYL. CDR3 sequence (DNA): TGTGCCACCGACTCGACAGGCCCAGATCGAATCTACGAGCAGTACCTC.

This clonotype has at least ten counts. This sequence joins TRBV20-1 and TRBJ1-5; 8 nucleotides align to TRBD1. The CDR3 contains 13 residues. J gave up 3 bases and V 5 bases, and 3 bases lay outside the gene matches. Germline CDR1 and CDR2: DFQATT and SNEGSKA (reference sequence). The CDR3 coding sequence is TGCAGTGCTGGACAGGGTAACAATCAGCCCCAGCATTTT. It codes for CSAGQGNNQPQHF.

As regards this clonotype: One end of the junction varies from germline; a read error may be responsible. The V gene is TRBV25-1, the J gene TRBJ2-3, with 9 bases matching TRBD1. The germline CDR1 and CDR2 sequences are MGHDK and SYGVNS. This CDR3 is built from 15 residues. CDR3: CASSSPGQGADTQYF. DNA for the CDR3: TGCGCCAGCAGCTCCCCGGGACAGGGTGCAGATACGCAGTATTTT. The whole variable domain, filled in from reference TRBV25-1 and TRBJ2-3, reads EADIYQTPRYLVIGTGKKITLECSQTMGHDKMYWYQQDPGMELHLIHYSYGVNSTEKGDLSSESTVSRIRTEHFPLTLESARPSHTSQYLCASSSPGQGADTQYFGPGTRLTVL.

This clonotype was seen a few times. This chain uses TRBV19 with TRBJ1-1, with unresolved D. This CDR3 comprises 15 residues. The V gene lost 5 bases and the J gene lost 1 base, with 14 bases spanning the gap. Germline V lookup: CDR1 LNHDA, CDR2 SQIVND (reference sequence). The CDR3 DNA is TGTGCCAGTAGTTTCGGGCGCGCAGGGAACACTGAAGCTTTCTTT. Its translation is CASSFGRAGNTEAFF.

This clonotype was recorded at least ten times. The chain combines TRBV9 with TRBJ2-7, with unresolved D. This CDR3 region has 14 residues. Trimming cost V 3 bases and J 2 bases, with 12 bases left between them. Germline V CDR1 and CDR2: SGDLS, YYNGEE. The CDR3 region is CASSASLIPYEQYF. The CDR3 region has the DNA TGTGCCAGCAGCGCATCCCTGATCCCCTACGAGCAGTACTTC.

The CDR3 spells CATSDYRPGGTGELFF. CDR3 sequence (DNA): TGTGCCACCAGTGATTATCGCCCTGGAGGCACCGGGGAGCTGTTTTTT. The chain uses TRBV24-1 and TRBJ2-2; D may be TRBD2 (5 bases). The V end lost 2 bases, the J end lost 4 bases, and 13 bases lay between the germline ends. This CDR3 region has 16 residues. Per germline, CDR1 KGHDR and CDR2 SFDVKD.

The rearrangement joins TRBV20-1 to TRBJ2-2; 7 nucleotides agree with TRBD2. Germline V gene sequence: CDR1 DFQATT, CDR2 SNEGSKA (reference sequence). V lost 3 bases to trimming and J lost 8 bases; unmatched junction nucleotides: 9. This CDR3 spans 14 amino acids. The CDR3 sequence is CSARGGGPSGELFF. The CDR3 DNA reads TGCAGTGCTAGGGGGGGGGGACCCTCAGGGGAGCTGTTTTTT.

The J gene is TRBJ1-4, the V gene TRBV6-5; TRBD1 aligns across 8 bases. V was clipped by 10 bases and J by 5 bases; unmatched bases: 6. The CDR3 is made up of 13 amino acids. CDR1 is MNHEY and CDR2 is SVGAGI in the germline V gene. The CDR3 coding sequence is TGTGCCACCCTGGGGACAGGAAATGAAAAACTGTTTTTT. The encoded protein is CATLGTGNEKLFF.

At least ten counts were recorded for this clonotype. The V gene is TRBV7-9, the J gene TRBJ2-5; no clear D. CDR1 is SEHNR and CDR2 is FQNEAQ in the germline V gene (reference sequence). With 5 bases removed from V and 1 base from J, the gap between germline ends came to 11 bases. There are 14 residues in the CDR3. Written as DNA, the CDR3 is TGTGCCAGCAGCCCCCCTCTAGGCCAAGAGACCCAGTACTTC. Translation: CASSPPLGQETQYF.

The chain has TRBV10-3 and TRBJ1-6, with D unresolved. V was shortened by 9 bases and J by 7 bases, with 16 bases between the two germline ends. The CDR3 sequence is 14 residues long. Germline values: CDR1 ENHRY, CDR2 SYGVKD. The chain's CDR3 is CAIYLPGENSPLHF. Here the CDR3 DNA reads TGTGCCATTTACTTGCCGGGAGAGAATTCACCCCTCCACTTT.

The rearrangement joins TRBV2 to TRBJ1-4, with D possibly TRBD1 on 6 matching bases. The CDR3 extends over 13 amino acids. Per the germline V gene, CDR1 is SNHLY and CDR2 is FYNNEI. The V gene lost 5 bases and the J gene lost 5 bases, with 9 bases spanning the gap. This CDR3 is CASSSDRNEKLFF. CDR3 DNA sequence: TGTGCCAGCAGTTCGGACAGAAATGAAAAACTGTTTTTT.

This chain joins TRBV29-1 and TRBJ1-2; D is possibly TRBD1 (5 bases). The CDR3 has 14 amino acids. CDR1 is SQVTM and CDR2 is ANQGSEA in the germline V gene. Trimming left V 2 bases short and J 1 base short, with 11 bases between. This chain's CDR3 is CSVESGGINYGYTF. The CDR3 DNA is TGCAGCGTTGAAAGCGGGGGGATTAACTATGGCTACACCTTC.

The CDR3, as DNA: TGTGCCAGCAGCCGGGACCGGGACAGTGAAGCTTTCTTT. It yields the protein CASSRDRDSEAFF. The genes are TRBV6-4 and TRBJ1-1; the match to TRBD1 covers 7 bases. This CDR3 is built from 13 residues. Germline V gene lookup returns CDR1 MRHNA and CDR2 SNTAGT. The V segment lost 6 bases and the J segment 7 bases; nucleotides outside the gene matches: 8.

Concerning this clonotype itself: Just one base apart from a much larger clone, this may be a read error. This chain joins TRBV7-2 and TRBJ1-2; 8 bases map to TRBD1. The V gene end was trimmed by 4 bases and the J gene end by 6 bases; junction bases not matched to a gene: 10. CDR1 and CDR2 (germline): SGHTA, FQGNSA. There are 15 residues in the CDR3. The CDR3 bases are TGTGCCAGCAGCTACTACCTCCAGGGGGCAGATGGCTACACCTTC. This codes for CASSYYLQGADGYTF.

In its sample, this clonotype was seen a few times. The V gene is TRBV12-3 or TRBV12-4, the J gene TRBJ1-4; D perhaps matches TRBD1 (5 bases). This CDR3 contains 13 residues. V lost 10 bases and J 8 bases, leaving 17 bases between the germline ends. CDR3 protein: CATTGALDEKLFF. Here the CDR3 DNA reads TGTGCCACCACCGGGGCTTTAGACGAAAAACTGTTTTTT.

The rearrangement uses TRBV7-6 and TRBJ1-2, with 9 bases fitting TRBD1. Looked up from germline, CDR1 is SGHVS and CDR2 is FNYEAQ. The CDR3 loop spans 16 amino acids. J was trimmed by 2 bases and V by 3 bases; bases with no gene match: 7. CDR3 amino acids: CASSLTGTGLNYGYTF. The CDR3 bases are TGTGCCAGCAGCTTGACCGGGACAGGGCTCAACTATGGCTACACCTTC.

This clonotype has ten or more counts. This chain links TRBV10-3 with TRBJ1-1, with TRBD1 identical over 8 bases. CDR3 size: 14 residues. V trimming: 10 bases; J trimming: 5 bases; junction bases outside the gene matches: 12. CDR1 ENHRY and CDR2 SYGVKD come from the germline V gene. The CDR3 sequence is CATAVDRASTEAFF. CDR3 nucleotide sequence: TGTGCCACCGCCGTGGACAGGGCCAGTACTGAAGCTTTCTTT.

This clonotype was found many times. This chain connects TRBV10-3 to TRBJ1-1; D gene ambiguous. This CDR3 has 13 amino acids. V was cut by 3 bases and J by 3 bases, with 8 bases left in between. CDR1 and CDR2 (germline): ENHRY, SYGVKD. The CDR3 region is CAISDRWDTEAFF. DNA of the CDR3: TGTGCCATCAGTGATAGATGGGACACTGAAGCTTTCTTT.

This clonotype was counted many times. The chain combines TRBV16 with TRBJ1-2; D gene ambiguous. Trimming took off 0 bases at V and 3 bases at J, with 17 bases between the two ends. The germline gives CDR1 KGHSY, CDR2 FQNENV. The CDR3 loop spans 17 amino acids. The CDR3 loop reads CASSQSVAILDHYGYTF. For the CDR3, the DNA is TGTGCCAGCAGCCAATCGGTGGCTATTTTGGACCACTATGGCTACACCTTC.

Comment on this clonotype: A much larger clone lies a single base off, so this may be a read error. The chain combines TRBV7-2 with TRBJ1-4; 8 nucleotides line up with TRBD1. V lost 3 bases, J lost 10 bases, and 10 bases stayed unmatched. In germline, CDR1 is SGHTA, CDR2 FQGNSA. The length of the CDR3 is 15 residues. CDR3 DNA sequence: TGTGCCAGCAGCTTTGAAGGACAGGGTGGAGGAAAACTGTTTTTT. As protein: CASSFEGQGGGKLFF.

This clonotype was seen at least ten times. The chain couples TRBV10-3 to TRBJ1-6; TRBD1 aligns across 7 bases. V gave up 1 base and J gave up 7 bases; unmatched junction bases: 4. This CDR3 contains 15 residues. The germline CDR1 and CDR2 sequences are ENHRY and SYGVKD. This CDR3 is CAISELGTENSPLHF. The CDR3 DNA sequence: TGTGCCATCAGTGAGTTGGGGACAGAGAATTCACCCCTCCACTTT.